This T cell receptor (beta chain) is drawn from a study of blood T cell repertoires in COVID-19. V gave up 5 bases and J gave up 1 base; unmatched junction bases: 9. The germline V gene encodes CDR1 SNHLY and CDR2 FYNNEI. CDR3 size: 16 residues. This clone was observed a few times. The protocol was immunoSEQ multiplex PCR, while the TCRdb copy is restricted to in-frame clones and leaves out a portion. The table records about 110,000 clones, less than 80% of them present only once. This clonotype was obtained from an older man with active or convalescent COVID-19. Sequenced sample: peripheral blood. The gene calls are TRBV2 and TRBJ1-2; 8 nucleotides align to TRBD1. This CDR3 reads CASSPRQGAFNYGYTF. CDR3 nucleotide sequence: TGTGCCAGCAGTCCCCGCCAGGGGGCCTTTAACTATGGCTACACCTTC.